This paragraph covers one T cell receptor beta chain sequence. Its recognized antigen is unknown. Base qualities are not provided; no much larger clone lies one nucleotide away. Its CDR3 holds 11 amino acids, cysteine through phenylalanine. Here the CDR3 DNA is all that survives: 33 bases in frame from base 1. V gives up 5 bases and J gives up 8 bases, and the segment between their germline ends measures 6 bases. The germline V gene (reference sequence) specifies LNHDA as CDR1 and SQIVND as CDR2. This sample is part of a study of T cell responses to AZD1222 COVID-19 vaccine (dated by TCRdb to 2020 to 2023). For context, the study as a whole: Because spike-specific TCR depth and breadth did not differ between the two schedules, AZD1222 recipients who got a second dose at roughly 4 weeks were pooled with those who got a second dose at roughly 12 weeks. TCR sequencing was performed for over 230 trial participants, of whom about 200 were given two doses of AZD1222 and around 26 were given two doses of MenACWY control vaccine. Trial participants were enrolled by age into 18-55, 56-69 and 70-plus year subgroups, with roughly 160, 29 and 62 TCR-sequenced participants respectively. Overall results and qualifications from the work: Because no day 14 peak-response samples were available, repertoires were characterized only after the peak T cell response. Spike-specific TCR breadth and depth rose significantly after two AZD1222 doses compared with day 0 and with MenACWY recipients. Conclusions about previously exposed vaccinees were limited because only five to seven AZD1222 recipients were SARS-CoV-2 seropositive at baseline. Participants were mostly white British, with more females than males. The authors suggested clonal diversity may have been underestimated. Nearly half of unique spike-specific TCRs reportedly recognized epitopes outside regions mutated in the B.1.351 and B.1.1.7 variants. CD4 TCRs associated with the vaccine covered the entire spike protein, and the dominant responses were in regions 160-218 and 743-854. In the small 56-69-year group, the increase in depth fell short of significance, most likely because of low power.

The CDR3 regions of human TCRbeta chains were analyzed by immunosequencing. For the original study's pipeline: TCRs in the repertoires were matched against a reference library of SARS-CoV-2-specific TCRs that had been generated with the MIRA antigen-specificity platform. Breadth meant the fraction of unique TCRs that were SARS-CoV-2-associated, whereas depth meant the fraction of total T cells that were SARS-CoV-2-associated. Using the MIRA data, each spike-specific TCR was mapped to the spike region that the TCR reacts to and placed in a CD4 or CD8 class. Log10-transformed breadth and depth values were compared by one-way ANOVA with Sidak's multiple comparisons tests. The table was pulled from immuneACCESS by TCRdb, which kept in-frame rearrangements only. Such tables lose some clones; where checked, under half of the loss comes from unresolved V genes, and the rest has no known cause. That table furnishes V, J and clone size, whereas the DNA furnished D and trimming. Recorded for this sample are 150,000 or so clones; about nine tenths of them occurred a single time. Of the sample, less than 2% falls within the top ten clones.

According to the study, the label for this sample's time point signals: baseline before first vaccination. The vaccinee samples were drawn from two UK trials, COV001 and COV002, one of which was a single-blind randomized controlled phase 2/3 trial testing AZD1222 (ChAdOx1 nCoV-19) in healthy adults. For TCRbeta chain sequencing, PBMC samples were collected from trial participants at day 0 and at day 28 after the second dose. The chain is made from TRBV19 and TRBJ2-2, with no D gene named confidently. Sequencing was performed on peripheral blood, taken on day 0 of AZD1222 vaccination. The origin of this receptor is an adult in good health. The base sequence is TGTGCCAGTAGTTCCTCGGGGGAGCTGTTTTTT. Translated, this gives CASSSSGELFF.